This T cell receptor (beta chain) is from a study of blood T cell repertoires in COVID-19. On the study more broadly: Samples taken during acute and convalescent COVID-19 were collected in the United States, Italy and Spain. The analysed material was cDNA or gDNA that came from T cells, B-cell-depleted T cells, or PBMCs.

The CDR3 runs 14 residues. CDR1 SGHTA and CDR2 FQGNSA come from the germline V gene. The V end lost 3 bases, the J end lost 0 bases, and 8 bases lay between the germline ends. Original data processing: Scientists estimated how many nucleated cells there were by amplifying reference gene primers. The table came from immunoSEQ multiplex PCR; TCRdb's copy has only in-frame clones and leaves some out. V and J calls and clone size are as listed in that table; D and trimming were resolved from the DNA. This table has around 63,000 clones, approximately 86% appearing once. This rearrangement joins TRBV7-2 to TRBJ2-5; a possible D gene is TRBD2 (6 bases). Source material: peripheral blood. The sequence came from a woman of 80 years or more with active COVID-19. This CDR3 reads CASSFWGDQETQYF. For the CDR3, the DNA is TGTGCCAGCAGCTTTTGGGGGGACCAAGAGACCCAGTACTTC.